The entry below gives a single TCR beta chain sequence along with its context. Its antigen is unknown. The sample holds no much larger clone one base away, and base qualities are not on file. This specimen belongs to a study of T cell changes during pregnancy in multiple sclerosis (dated by TCRdb to between 2017 and 2020). A note on the overall study: Changes in the T cell repertoire over the course of pregnancy were examined in this study in women with multiple sclerosis.

The germline V gene gives CDR1 as MDHEN and CDR2 as SYDVKM. From the cysteine through the phenylalanine, the CDR3 covers 13 amino acids. Kept here is only the CDR3 DNA, which spans 39 bases and is read in frame from base 1. Trimming removed 6 bases from V and 2 bases from J, leaving 10 bases between the germline ends. The library was obtained by the immunoSEQ multiplex PCR assay. This is the immuneACCESS table as TCRdb keeps it, with only in-frame sequences that have V and J called. A part of the clones is gone; compared with another copy, unresolved V genes explain less than half, and the rest is unexplained. In all, the sample holds 100,000 or so clones, and about 91% of those were seen once. Of the sample, 2.5% to 3.5% is held by the ten largest clones.

This receptor chain uses TRBV28 and TRBJ1-2; TRBD1 is a weak D gene call, 6 bases matching. This TCR was sampled from a female donor with multiple sclerosis, enrolled in a pregnancy study. Source: peripheral blood, taken in the second trimester of pregnancy. The nucleotide sequence reads as follows: TGTGCCAGCAGCCTGACAGGAAACTATGGCTACACCTTC. Translated, it gives CASSLTGNYGYTF.